The clone carrying this T cell receptor (beta chain) was detected ten times or more. Its matching antigen is unknown. Authors' analysis steps: Differences in CDR3 between clinicopathological groups were drawn on to build a classifier intended to discriminate distant-metastatic papillary thyroid cancer patients. TCRdb re-clonotyped the PCR reads through MiXCR. Here the V and J calls rest on TCRdb's processing, not on the authors' analysis. The table shows around 26,000 clones, with roughly 3.7% occurring only once. Before thyroid surgery, none of the patients had received any treatment. The J segment lost 13 bases and the V segment lost 0 bases, leaving 11 bases of the junction unmatched. The CDR3 is made up of 15 amino acids. Germline V gives CDR1 LGHNA, CDR2 YNFKEQ. These data originate in a study of metastatic and nonmetastatic thyroid tumors. On the study more broadly: Comparative analysis of repertoires was undertaken across blood and tumor or nodule tissue obtained from malignant and benign thyroid patients.

General observations from the study: Patients with malignant thyroid tumors reportedly had significantly higher TCR beta diversity than those with benign nodules, in blood and tumor.

This sequence joins TRBV4-2 and TRBJ1-4, with 7 bases that match TRBD1. The clonotype comes from a male donor with papillary thyroid cancer or a benign thyroid nodule (not recorded which). Some clones in this sample may be carry-over from other donors' samples. The source material was blood. CDR3 nucleotides: TGTGCCAGCAGCCAAGAGCAGGGGGACCACACGAGACTGTTTTTT. This codes for CASSQEQGDHTRLFF.